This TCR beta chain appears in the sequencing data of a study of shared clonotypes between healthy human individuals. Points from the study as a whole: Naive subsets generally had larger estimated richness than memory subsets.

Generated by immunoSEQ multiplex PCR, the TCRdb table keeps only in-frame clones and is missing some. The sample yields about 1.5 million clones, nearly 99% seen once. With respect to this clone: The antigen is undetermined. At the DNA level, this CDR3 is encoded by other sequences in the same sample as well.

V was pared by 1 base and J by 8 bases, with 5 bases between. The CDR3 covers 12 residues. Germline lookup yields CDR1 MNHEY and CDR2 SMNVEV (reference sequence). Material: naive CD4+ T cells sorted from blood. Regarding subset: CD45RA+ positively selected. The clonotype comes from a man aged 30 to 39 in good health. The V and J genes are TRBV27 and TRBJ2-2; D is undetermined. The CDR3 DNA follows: TGTGCCAGCAGTTTATATGGAGGGGAGCTGTTTTTT. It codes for CASSLYGGELFF.